One and the same sample provided the 5 T cell receptor beta chains below, sequenced in a study of shared clonotypes between healthy human individuals. Data came from immunoSEQ multiplex PCR; TCRdb stores just in-frame clones and leaves some out. This table holds some 2 million clones, just under 95% found once. Positively selected for CCR7, the CD45RO-negative cells used as naive CD8 cells excluded terminally differentiated effector memory CD45RA+ cells. Sequenced input: naive CD8+ T cells sorted from blood. These TCRs come from a man between 18 and 29 years old in good health.

V usage is TRBV6-1 and J usage is TRBJ2-1; 9 bases line up with TRBD1. The length of the CDR3 is 15 residues. The trim removed 7 bases at V and 2 bases at J, leaving 6 bases unmatched. The germline V gene encodes CDR1 MNHNS and CDR2 SASEGT. The CDR3 DNA reads as TGTGCCAGCATTATTGGGACAGGGCCCTACAATGAGCAGTTCTTC. Its translation is CASIIGTGPYNEQFF.

This chain joins TRBV5-1 and TRBJ1-5; D uncertain. In germline, CDR1 is SGHRS, CDR2 YFSETQ. V lost 3 bases and J 7 bases, leaving 11 bases between the germline ends. The CDR3 has 13 residues. CDR3: CASSWELGQPQHF. CDR3 sequence (DNA): TGCGCCAGCAGCTGGGAGCTTGGGCAGCCCCAGCATTTT.

V usage is TRBV6-1 and J usage is TRBJ1-2; D perhaps matches TRBD1 (5 bases). Germline assignment: CDR1 MNHNS and CDR2 SASEGT. V was trimmed by 2 bases and J by 4 bases, leaving 11 bases between them. This CDR3 is 14 amino acids long. CDR3 bases: TGTGCCAGCAGTGAACCCAGGGCGGCCTATGGCTACACCTTC. Translation: CASSEPRAAYGYTF.

This clone has just one count. This chain links TRBV9 with TRBJ2-2; TRBD1 aligns across 9 bases. The CDR3 runs to 15 residues. J was trimmed by 3 bases and V by 3 bases; bases with no gene match: 3. Germline loops: CDR1 SGDLS, CDR2 YYNGEE. The DNA for the CDR3 is TGTGCCAGCAGCGGGGGACAGGGCTACACCGGGGAGCTGTTTTTT. This gives the protein CASSGGQGYTGELFF.

V usage is TRBV6-6 and J usage is TRBJ1-2; possible D gene TRBD1, 5 bases. Trimming shortened V by 0 bases and J by 3 bases, and 8 bases separated the two germline ends. CDR3 length equals 14 residues. CDR1 and CDR2 (germline): MNHNY, SVGAGI (reference sequence). In DNA form, the CDR3 reads TGTGCCAGCAGTTACTCGGGGCCAGACTATGGCTACACCTTC. It codes for CASSYSGPDYGYTF.